What follows is one T cell receptor beta chain and its context. CDR1 SGHNT and CDR2 YYREEE come from the germline V gene (reference sequence). The CDR3 totals 15 residues. V lost 1 base and J 0 bases, leaving 8 bases between the germline ends. The data are from a study of blood T cell repertoires in COVID-19. Study background: From the United States, Italy and Spain came samples of acute and convalescent COVID-19. From T cells, B-cell-depleted T cells, or PBMCs came the material, which was cDNA or gDNA.

In the authors' workflow: Quantification of nucleated cells was approximated via reference gene primer amplification. Repertoires were generated with immunoSEQ multiplex PCR, while TCRdb's copy carries only in-frame clones and drops some. V, J and clone size reflect that table, while D and trimming were determined from the DNA. This table has under 450,000 clones, 75% to 90% appearing once. Sequencing input: peripheral blood. The clonotype originates from a woman aged 55-70 years with COVID-19, enrolled during active disease. The genes are TRBV5-4 and TRBJ1-3; D unclear. The CDR3 region has the DNA TGTGCCAGCAGCTTGTCCTCGTTCTCTGGAAACACCATATATTTT. This encodes CASSLSSFSGNTIYF.